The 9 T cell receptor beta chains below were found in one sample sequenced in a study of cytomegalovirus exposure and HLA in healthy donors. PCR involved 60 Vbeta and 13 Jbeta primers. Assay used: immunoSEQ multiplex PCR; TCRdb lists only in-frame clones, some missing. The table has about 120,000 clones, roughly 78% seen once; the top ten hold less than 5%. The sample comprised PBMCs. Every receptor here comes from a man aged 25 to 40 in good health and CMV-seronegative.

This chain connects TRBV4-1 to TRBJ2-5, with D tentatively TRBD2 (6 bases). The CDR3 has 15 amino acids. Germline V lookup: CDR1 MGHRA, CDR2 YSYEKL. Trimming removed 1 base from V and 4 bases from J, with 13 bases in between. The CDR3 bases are TGCGCCAGCAGCCAAGTGGGGCTAGCGAGAGAGACCCAGTACTTC. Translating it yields CASSQVGLARETQYF.

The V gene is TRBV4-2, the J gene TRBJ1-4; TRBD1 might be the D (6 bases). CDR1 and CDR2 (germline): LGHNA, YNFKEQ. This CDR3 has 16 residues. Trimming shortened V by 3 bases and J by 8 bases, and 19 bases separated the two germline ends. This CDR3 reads CASSQISGQGSEKLFF. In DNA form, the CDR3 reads TGTGCCAGCAGCCAGATTTCCGGGCAGGGGAGCGAAAAACTGTTTTTT.

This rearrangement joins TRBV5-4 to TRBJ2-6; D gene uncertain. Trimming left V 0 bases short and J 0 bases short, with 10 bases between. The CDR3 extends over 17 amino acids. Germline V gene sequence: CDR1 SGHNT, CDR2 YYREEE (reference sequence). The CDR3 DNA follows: TGTGCCAGCAGCTTGGGTCGGGTAAGCTCTGGGGCCAACGTCCTGACTTTC. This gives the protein CASSLGRVSSGANVLTF.

The DNA for the CDR3 is TGTGCCAGCGGGGGACAGGGAGGAACTGAAGCTTTCTTT. Its translation: CASGGQGGTEAFF. The chain combines TRBV2 with TRBJ1-1; the match to TRBD1 covers 9 bases. Germline CDR1 reads SNHLY; CDR2 reads FYNNEI. The V segment lost 8 bases and the J segment 5 bases; nucleotides outside the gene matches: 6. The CDR3 has 13 amino acids. The full variable domain, completed using reference TRBV2 and TRBJ1-1, is EPEVTQTPSHQVTQMGQEVILRCVPISNHLYFYWYRQILGQKVEFLVSFYNNEISEKSEIFDDQFSVERPDGSNFTLKIRSTKLEDSAMYFCASGGQGGTEAFFGQGTRLTVV.

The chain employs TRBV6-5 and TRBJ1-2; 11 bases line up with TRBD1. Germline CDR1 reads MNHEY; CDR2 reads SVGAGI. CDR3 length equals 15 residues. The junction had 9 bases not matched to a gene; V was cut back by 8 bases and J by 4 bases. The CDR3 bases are TGTGCCAGCTCCCGGGACAGGGGGGAACCCTATGGCTACACCTTC. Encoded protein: CASSRDRGEPYGYTF.

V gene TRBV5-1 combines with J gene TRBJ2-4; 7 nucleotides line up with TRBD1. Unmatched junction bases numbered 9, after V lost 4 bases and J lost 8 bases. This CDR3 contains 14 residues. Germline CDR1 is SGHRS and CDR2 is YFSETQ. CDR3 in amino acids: CASSTNDRADIQYF. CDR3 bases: TGCGCCAGCAGCACTAACGACAGGGCTGACATTCAGTACTTC.

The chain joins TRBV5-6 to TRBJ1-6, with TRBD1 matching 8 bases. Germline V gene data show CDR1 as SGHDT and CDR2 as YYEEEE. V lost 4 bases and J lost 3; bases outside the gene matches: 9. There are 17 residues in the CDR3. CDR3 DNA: TGTGCCAGCAGCCGACTGGACAGGGATTTCTATAATTCACCCCTCCACTTT. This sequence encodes CASSRLDRDFYNSPLHF.

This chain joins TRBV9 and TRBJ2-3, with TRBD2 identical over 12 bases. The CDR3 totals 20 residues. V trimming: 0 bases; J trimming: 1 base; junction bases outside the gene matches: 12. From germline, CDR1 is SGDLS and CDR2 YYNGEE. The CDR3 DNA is TGTGCCAGCAGCGTAGACCAGGGGCCCCGACTAGCGGGGGGCACAGATACGCAGTATTTT. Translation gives CASSVDQGPRLAGGTDTQYF.

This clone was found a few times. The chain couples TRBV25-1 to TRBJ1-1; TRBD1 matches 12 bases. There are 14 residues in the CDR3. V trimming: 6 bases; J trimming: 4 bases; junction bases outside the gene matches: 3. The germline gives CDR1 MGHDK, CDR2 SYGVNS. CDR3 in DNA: TGTGCCAGCAGGGGACAGGGGGCGAGCACTGAAGCTTTCTTT. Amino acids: CASRGQGASTEAFF.